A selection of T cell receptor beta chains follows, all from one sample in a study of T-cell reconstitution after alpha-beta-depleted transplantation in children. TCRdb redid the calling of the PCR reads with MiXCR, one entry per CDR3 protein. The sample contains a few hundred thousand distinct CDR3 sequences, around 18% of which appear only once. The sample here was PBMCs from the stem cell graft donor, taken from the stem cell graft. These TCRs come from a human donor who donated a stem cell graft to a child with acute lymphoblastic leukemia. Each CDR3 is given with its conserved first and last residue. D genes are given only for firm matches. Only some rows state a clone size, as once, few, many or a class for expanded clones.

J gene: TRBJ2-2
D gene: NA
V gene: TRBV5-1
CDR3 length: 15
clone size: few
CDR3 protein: CASSSYRDNTGELFF
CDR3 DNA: TGCGCCAGCAGCTCTTACAGGGACAACACCGGGGAGCTGTTTTTT

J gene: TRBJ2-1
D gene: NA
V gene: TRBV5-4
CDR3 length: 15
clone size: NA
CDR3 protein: CASSLSWTTYNEQFF
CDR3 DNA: TGTGCCAGCAGCTTGTCCTGGACAACCTACAATGAGCAGTTCTTC

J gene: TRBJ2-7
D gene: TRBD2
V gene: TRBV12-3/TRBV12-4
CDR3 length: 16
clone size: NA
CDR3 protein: CASSRLAGAPMYEQYF
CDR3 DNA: TGTGCCAGCAGTCGACTAGCGGGAGCCCCGATGTACGAGCAGTACTTC

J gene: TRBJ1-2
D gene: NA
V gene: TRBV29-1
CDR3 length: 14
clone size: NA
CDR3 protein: CSSFKVREDYGYTF
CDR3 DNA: TGCAGCTCATTCAAAGTTAGGGAAGACTATGGCTACACCTTC

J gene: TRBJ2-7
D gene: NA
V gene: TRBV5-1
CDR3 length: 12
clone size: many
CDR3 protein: CASSLDGYEQYF
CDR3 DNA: TGCGCCAGCAGCTTGGACGGCTACGAGCAGTACTTC

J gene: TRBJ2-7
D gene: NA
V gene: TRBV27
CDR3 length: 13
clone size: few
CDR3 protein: CASSYSGLYEQYF
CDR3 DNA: TGTGCCAGCAGCTACTCGGGCCTCTACGAGCAGTACTTC

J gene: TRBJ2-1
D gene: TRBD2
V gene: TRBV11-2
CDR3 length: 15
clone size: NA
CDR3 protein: CASSPGLAGYTEQFF
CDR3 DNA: TGTGCCAGCAGCCCGGGACTAGCGGGCTACACTGAGCAGTTCTTC

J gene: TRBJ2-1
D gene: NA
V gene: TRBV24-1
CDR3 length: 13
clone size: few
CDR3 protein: CATSDPWRSEQFF
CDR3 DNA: TGTGCCACCAGTGATCCTTGGAGGAGTGAGCAGTTCTTC

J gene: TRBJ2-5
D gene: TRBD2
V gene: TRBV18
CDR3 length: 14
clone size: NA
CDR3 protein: CASCKAGGQETQYF
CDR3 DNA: TGTGCCAGCTGTAAAGCGGGAGGACAAGAGACCCAGTACTTC

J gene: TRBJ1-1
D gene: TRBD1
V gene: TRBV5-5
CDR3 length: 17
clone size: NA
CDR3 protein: CASSSRGQGASITEAFF
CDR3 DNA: TGTGCCAGCAGCTCCCGTGGACAGGGGGCCTCGATCACTGAAGCTTTCTTT

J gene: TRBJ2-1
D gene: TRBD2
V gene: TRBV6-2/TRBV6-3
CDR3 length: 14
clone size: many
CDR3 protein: CASQTSGRLNEQFF
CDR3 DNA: TGTGCCAGCCAGACTAGCGGGAGACTCAATGAGCAGTTCTTC

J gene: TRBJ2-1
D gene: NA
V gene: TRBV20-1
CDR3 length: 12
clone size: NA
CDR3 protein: CSAPKSYNEQFF
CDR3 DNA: TGCAGTGCCCCTAAGTCCTACAATGAGCAGTTCTTC

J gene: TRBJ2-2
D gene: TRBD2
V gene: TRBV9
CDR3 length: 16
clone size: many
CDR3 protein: CASSVGVAGDTGELFF
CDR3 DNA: TGTGCCAGCAGCGTAGGTGTAGCGGGAGACACCGGGGAGCTGTTTTTT

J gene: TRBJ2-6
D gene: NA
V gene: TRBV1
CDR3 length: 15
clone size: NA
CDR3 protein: CSVERGGTGANVLTF
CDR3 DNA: TGCAGCGTTGAAAGGGGAGGCACTGGGGCCAACGTCCTGACTTTC

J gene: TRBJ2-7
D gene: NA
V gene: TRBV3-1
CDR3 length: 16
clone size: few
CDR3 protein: CASSLDYNRKFYEQYF
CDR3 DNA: TGTGCCAGCAGCCTAGACTACAACCGGAAATTCTACGAGCAGTACTTC

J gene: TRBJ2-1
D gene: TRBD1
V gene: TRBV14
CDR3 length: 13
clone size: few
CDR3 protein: CASSPRTGGEQFF
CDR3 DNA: TGTGCCAGCAGCCCGAGGACAGGGGGCGAGCAGTTCTTC

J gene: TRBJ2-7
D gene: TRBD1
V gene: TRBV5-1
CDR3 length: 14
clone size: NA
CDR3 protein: CASSRGTGGFEQYF
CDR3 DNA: TGCGCCAGCAGCCGCGGGACAGGGGGCTTCGAGCAGTACTTC

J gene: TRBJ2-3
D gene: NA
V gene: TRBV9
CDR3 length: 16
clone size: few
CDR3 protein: CASSPSAGPGTDTQYF
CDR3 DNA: TGTGCCAGCAGCCCCTCCGCGGGACCAGGCACAGATACGCAGTATTTT

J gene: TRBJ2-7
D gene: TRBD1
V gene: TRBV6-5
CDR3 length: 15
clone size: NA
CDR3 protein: CASSYSGQGAREQYF
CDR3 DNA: TGTGCCAGCAGTTACTCGGGACAGGGGGCTCGGGAGCAGTACTTC

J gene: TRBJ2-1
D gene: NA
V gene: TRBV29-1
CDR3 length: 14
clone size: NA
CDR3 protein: CSVVEGLGWNEQFF
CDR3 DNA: TGCAGCGTTGTAGAGGGGTTGGGATGGAATGAGCAGTTCTTC

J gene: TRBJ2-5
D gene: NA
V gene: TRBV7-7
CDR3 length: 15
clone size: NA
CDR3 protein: CASSLRGQNQETQYF
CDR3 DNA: TGTGCCAGCAGCTTAAGGGGACAAAACCAAGAGACCCAGTACTTC

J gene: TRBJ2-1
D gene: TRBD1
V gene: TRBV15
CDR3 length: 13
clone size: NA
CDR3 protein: CATNRGMNNEQFF
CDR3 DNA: TGTGCCACCAACAGGGGGATGAACAATGAGCAGTTCTTC

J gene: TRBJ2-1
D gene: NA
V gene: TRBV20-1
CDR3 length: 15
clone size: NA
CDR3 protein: CSARGLSGVTLEQFF
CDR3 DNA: TGCAGTGCTAGGGGCCTGTCGGGAGTGACGCTTGAGCAGTTCTTC

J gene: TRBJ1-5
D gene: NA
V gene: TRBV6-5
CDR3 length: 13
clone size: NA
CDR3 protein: CASSRGPGQPQHF
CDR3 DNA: TGTGCCAGCAGCCGGGGCCCAGGCCAGCCCCAGCATTTT

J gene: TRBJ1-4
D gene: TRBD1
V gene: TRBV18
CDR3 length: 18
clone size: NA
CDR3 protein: CASSPPGTGTGLNEKLFF
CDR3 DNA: TGTGCCAGCTCACCACCGGGGACCGGGACAGGGTTGAATGAAAAACTGTTTTTT

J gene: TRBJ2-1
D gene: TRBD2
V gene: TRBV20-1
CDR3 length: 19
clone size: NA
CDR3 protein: CSARGSSGSMEGTYNEQFF
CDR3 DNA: TGCAGTGCCCGCGGTTCTAGCGGGAGTATGGAAGGCACCTACAATGAGCAGTTCTTC

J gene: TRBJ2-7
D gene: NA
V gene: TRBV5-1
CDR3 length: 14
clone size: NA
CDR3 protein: CASSWTTGSYEQYF
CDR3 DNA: TGCGCCAGCAGCTGGACGACGGGCTCCTACGAGCAGTACTTC

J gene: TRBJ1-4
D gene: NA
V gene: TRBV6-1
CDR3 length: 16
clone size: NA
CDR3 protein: CASNPHMIATNEKLFF
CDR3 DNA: TGTGCCAGCAACCCCCATATGATAGCAACTAATGAAAAACTGTTTTTT

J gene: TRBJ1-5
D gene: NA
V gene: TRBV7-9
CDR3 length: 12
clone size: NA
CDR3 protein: CASSRTNQPQHF
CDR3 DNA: TGTGCCAGCAGTAGGACCAATCAGCCCCAGCATTTT

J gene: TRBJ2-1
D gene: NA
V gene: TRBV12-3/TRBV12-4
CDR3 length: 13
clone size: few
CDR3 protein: CATMGSSDNEQFF
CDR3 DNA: TGTGCCACCATGGGGTCGAGCGACAATGAGCAGTTCTTC

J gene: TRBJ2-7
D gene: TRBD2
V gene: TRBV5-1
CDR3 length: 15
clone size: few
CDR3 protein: CASSPGGDTDYEQYF
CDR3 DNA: TGCGCCAGCAGTCCGGGGGGGGATACAGACTACGAGCAGTACTTC

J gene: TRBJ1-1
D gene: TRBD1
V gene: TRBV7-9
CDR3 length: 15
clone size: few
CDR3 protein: CASSQRTGANTEAFF
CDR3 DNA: TGTGCCAGCAGCCAACGGACAGGGGCGAACACTGAAGCTTTCTTT

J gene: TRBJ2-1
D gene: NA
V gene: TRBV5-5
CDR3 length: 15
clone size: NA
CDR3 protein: CASSWEPNNYNEQFF
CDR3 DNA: TGTGCCAGCAGTTGGGAACCTAACAATTACAATGAGCAGTTCTTC

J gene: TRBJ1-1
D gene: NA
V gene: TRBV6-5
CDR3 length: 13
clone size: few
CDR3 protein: CASSYSLGSEAFF
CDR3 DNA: TGTGCCAGCAGTTACTCCTTAGGGAGCGAAGCTTTCTTT

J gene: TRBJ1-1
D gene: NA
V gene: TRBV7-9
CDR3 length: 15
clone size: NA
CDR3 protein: CASSLARGGGTEAFF
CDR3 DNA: TGTGCCAGCAGCTTAGCTAGGGGGGGCGGAACTGAAGCTTTCTTT

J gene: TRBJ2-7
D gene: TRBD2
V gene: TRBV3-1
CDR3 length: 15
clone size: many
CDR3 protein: CASSQEAGGSYEQYF
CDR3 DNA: TGTGCCAGCAGCCAAGAAGCGGGAGGCTCCTACGAGCAGTACTTC

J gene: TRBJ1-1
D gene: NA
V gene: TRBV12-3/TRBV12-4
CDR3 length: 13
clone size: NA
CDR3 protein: CASSHQQVSEAFF
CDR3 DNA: TGTGCCAGCAGTCACCAACAGGTTTCTGAAGCTTTCTTT

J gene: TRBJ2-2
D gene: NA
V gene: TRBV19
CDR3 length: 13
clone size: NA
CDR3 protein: CASSGWGTGELFF
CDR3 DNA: TGTGCCAGTAGTGGGTGGGGCACCGGGGAGCTGTTTTTT

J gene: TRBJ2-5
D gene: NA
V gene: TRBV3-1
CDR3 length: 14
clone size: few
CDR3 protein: CASRLSGTAETQYF
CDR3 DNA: TGTGCCAGCAGACTCTCCGGGACGGCAGAGACCCAGTACTTC

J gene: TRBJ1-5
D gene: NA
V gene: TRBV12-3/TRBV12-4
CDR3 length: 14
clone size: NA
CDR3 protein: CASSSGGLNQPQHF
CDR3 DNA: TGTGCCAGCAGTTCCGGGGGACTCAATCAGCCCCAGCATTTT

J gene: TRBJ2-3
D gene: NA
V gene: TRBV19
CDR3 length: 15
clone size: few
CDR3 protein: CASSITDLGGDTQYF
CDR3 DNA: TGTGCCAGTAGTATAACGGACTTGGGAGGAGATACGCAGTATTTT

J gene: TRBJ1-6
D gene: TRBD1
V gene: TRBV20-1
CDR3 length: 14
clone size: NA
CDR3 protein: CSARADRVNSPLHF
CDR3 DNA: TGCAGTGCTAGGGCTGACAGGGTGAATTCACCCCTCCACTTT

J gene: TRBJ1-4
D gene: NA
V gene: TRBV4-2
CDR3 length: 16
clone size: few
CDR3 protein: CASSQAHGATNEKLFF
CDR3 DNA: TGTGCCAGCAGCCAAGCCCACGGAGCAACTAATGAAAAACTGTTTTTT

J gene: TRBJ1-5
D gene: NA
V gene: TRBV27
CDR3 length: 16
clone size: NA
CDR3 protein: CASSLSARYSNQPQHF
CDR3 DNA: TGTGCCAGCAGTTTATCAGCCCGGTATAGCAATCAGCCCCAGCATTTT

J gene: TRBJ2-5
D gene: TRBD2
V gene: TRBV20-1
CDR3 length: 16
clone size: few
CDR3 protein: CSAAPGLAVLGETQYF
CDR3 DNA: TGCAGTGCTGCCCCAGGACTAGCGGTCTTGGGGGAGACCCAGTACTTC

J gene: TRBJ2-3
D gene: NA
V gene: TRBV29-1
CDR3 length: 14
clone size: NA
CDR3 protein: CSVEPRSYTDTQYF
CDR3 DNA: TGCAGCGTTGAACCCAGGAGCTACACAGATACGCAGTATTTT

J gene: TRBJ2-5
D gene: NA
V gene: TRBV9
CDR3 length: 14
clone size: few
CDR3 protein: CASSEAGSGETQYF
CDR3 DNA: TGTGCCAGCAGCGAGGCGGGCTCGGGGGAGACCCAGTACTTC

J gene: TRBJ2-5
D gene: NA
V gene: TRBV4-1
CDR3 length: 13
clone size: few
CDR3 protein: CASERGVGETQYF
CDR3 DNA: TGCGCCAGCGAGAGGGGGGTGGGGGAGACCCAGTACTTC